This T cell receptor beta chain was sequenced in a study of blood T cells in healthy people across ages. This clonotype was seen a few times. The second PCR ran roughly 7 to 12 cycles with a sample-barcoded 5' primer and J-beta primers. TCRdb processed the 5' RACE reads anew with MiXCR; each CDR3 protein has one entry. The repertoire includes hundreds of thousands of distinct CDR3 sequences, around 48% of them detected once, and about 32% sits in the top ten. The germline V gene encodes CDR1 MNHEY and CDR2 SVGEGT. The CDR3 consists of 16 residues. The ends lost 5 bases at V and 0 bases at J; junction bases unmatched: 7.

Sequenced: blood. The chain carries TRBV6-2 or TRBV6-3 and TRBJ2-1; 7 bases agree with TRBD2. The clonotype originates from a woman aged 55-69 years in good health. CDR3 nucleotide sequence: TGTGCCAGCAGTGGCCTAGCGGCAAGCTCCTACAATGAGCAGTTCTTC. Amino acid sequence: CASSGLAASSYNEQFF.